This TCR beta chain was recorded in a study of OX40 agonist ivuxolimab in advanced cancers. The overall study: It was ivuxolimab, an agonistic anti-OX40 (CD134) antibody, that patients were treated with. Study-wide results and caveats: At 0.1-3.0 mg/kg, partial responders had clonal expansion among the lowest observed.

The CDR3 runs 16 residues. Germline V gene sequence: CDR1 SGHTA, CDR2 FQGNSA. With V trimmed by 5 bases and J by 5 bases, 13 bases remained unmatched. Enrollment shut out patients with autoimmune disease history or systemic immunosuppression. The data were produced by immunoSEQ multiplex PCR, yet TCRdb's version contains in-frame clones alone and is incomplete. The sample holds approximately 100,000 clones; around 82% are singletons and the top ten take around 4%. Turning to this clone: Its antigen remains unidentified.

The sequenced sample was CD4+ or CD8+ T cells sorted from blood, obtained in a trial of the OX40 agonist ivuxolimab. The chain joins TRBV7-2 to TRBJ2-5; 8 nucleotides line up with TRBD1. The sequence was obtained from an adult with an advanced solid tumor such as melanoma, head and neck, liver or kidney cancer. The CDR3 spells CASSKTGQGFMETQYF. CDR3 sequence (DNA): TGTGCCAGCAGCAAGACCGGACAGGGATTTATGGAGACCCAGTACTTC.